The rows below give T cell receptor beta chains drawn from one sample of a study of T cells in Graves' hyperthyroidism and ophthalmopathy. In TCRdb, the multiplex PCR reads were re-called with MiXCR into one record per CDR3 protein. The sample carries hundreds of thousands of distinct CDR3 sequences, approximately 13% recorded once. The sample consisted of blood. Receptor source: a woman between 18 and 30 years old with Graves' hyperthyroidism. Each CDR3 is given with its conserved first and last residue. D genes are given only for firm matches. Only some rows state a clone size, as once, few, many or a class for expanded clones.

clone size	V gene	D gene	J gene	CDR3 protein	CDR3 DNA
many	TRBV3-1	TRBD2	TRBJ2-3	CASSQDLTSGGTDTQYF	TGTGCCAGCAGCCAAGATTTGACTAGCGGGGGGACAGATACGCAGTATTTT
.	TRBV6-1	.	TRBJ2-1	CASSGSSPRDEQFF	TGTGCCAGCAGTGGGTCAAGCCCTAGGGATGAGCAGTTCTTC
many	TRBV18	.	TRBJ1-1	CASSPLLSRAEAFF	TGTGCCAGCTCACCGCTTCTCTCCCGGGCTGAAGCTTTCTTT
many	TRBV2	TRBD1	TRBJ1-1	CASKRQGSEAFF	TGTGCCAGCAAACGACAGGGGTCTGAAGCTTTCTTT
.	TRBV14	.	TRBJ2-7	CASSQDASEQYF	TGTGCCAGCAGCCAAGATGCATCCGAGCAGTACTTC
.	TRBV7-9	TRBD1	TRBJ2-2	CASSYWVTGGAGGELFF	TGTGCCAGCAGTTACTGGGTAACAGGGGGCGCCGGCGGGGAGCTGTTTTTT
many	TRBV12-3/TRBV12-4	.	TRBJ2-2	CASSRGPTGELFF	TGTGCCAGCAGTCGAGGACCCACCGGGGAGCTGTTTTTT
many	TRBV5-1	.	TRBJ1-5	CASSLRQGTQPQHF	TGCGCCAGCAGCTTGCGGCAGGGGACTCAGCCCCAGCATTTT
many	TRBV3-1	.	TRBJ2-2	CASSPPGRMNTGELFF	TGTGCCAGCAGCCCTCCGGGACGGATGAACACCGGGGAGCTGTTTTTT
.	TRBV29-1	.	TRBJ2-1	CSVEDELVGDEQFF	TGCAGCGTTGAAGATGAGTTGGTGGGAGACGAGCAGTTCTTC
.	TRBV4-2	TRBD2	TRBJ2-1	CASSHPPLLAGGDMAYNEQFF	TGTGCCAGCAGCCATCCGCCTCTACTAGCGGGAGGGGATATGGCCTACAATGAGCAGTTCTTC
many	TRBV11-2	TRBD1	TRBJ1-1	CASGLGGSTEAFF	TGTGCCAGCGGACTAGGGGGCAGCACTGAAGCTTTCTTT
.	TRBV6-1	.	TRBJ1-5	CASSLWRGDQPQHF	TGTGCCAGCAGTCTCTGGCGGGGTGATCAGCCCCAGCATTTT
many	TRBV28	.	TRBJ1-1	CASSFGGAMNTEAFF	TGTGCCAGCAGTTTTGGGGGAGCCATGAACACTGAAGCTTTCTTT
.	TRBV6-1	.	TRBJ1-5	CASSEALSLGQPQHF	TGTGCCAGCAGTGAAGCGCTCTCCCTCGGACAGCCCCAGCATTTT
.	TRBV14	.	TRBJ2-5	CASSQGLGTQYF	TGTGCCAGCAGCCAAGGGTTGGGGACCCAGTACTTC
.	TRBV4-1	.	TRBJ1-2	CASSQFDLNYGYTF	TGCGCCAGCAGCCAATTTGACCTTAACTATGGCTACACCTTC
many	TRBV6-2/TRBV6-3	.	TRBJ2-5	CASSYSLRVLQETQYF	TGTGCCAGCAGTTACTCCCTCCGGGTGCTTCAAGAGACCCAGTACTTC
many	TRBV7-9	.	TRBJ1-5	CASSALGSNQPQHF	TGTGCCAGCTCAGCTCTCGGCAGCAATCAGCCCCAGCATTTT
many	TRBV6-2/TRBV6-3	.	TRBJ1-5	CASSPVGDSNQPQHF	TGTGCCAGCAGCCCCGTCGGGGATAGCAATCAGCCCCAGCATTTT
many	TRBV20-1	.	TRBJ2-1	CSAREVVYNEQFF	TGCAGTGCTAGAGAGGTAGTCTACAATGAGCAGTTCTTC
.	TRBV5-1	.	TRBJ2-1	CASSLSAGPTYEQFF	TGCGCCAGCAGCCTAAGCGCGGGGCCCACCTACGAGCAGTTCTTC